Sequencing of this T cell receptor (beta chain) was carried out in a study of graft-versus-host responses after intestinal transplantation. As for the study in general: Every transplant recipient was induced with anti-thymocyte globulin, then maintained on tacrolimus and steroids for 2 to 4 years.

Only in-frame clones appear in the TCRdb table, and some are missing; sequencing was by immunoSEQ multiplex PCR. Of around 100,000 clones listed, roughly 87% were seen once; the top ten hold more than 0.75%. Study-wide results and limits: The highest levels of circulating GvH clones went along with early declines in HvG clones after transplant. Marrow from the recipient contained GvH clones, some of which had appeared first in ileum or blood. Allograft clonal ratios (graft-versus-host to host-versus-graft) were high in patients who had graft-donor T cell macrochimerism.

This CDR3 region has 14 residues. The germline V gene has CDR1 SGHVS and CDR2 FQNEAQ. The germline V and J ends were trimmed by 3 bases and 4 bases, with 12 bases remaining between them. Remarks on this clone: What it binds is unknown.

V is TRBV7-8 and J is TRBJ1-1; no definite D call. Source: unstimulated CD4+ T cells sorted from spleen or lymph node cells, taken before transplant. The clonotype originates from a human donor who was the organ donor for an intestinal transplant. This chain's CDR3 is CASSFSRLSTEAFF. In nucleotides, the CDR3 is TGTGCCAGCAGCTTCTCTAGGTTGAGCACTGAAGCTTTCTTT.